One and the same sample provided the 29 T cell receptor beta chains below, sequenced in a study of blood T cell repertoires in COVID-19. Clones were sequenced by immunoSEQ multiplex PCR, and TCRdb holds only the in-frame ones, with some missing. The sample includes around 100,000 clones, approximately 84% of them seen just once. What was sequenced was peripheral blood. The receptors shown here come from a man aged 40-50 years with acute or convalescent COVID-19.

The table lists this clone with a few counts. V gene TRBV2 combines with J gene TRBJ1-2, with D maybe TRBD1 (5 bases). Trimming shortened V by 3 bases and J by 3 bases, and 11 bases separated the two germline ends. Per the germline V gene, CDR1 is SNHLY and CDR2 is FYNNEI. The CDR3 is 14 amino acids. The DNA of the CDR3 is TGTGCCAGCAGTGACCAGGGAGGTGACTATGGCTACACCTTC. Encoded protein: CASSDQGGDYGYTF.

V is TRBV3-1 (or the pseudogene TRBV3-2) and J is TRBJ2-1, with TRBD1 as a possible D gene (6 bases). The CDR3 consists of 15 residues. The germline V gene encodes CDR1 LGHDT and CDR2 YNNKEL (reference sequence). Trimming removed 4 bases at V and 5 bases at J, with 15 bases between. CDR3 protein: CASSRTQGWDNEQFF. In DNA form, the CDR3 reads TGTGCCAGCAGCCGTACGCAGGGGTGGGACAATGAGCAGTTCTTC.

V is TRBV7-2 and J is TRBJ1-1; D is ambiguous. The CDR3 has 15 residues. Trimming cost V 1 base and J 3 bases, with 12 bases left between them. The germline V gene encodes CDR1 SGHTA and CDR2 FQGNSA. The CDR3 loop is CASSLGLRRDTEAFF. The DNA of the CDR3 is TGTGCCAGCAGCTTAGGGCTGAGACGGGACACTGAAGCTTTCTTT. Supplemented by reference TRBV7-2 and TRBJ1-1, the full variable domain reads GAGVSQSPSNKVTEKGKDVELRCDPISGHTALYWYRQSLGQGLEFLIYFQGNSAPDKSGLPSDRFSAERTGGSVSTLTIQRTQQEDSAVYLCASSLGLRRDTEAFFGQGTRLTVV.

CDR3 residues: CASSPRGESYEQYF. The CDR3 DNA sequence: TGTGCCAGCAGCCCCAGGGGGGAGTCCTACGAGCAGTACTTC. This chain connects TRBV7-9 to TRBJ2-7, with D perhaps matching TRBD1 (7 bases). The germline V gene encodes CDR1 SEHNR and CDR2 FQNEAQ (reference sequence). The germline V and J ends were trimmed by 5 bases and 1 base, with 12 bases remaining between them. This CDR3 is 14 amino acids long.

The V gene is TRBV4-1, the J gene TRBJ2-2; D remains unclear. V lost 0 bases, J lost 4 bases, and 9 bases lay in between. Germline CDR1 reads MGHRA; CDR2 reads YSYEKL. The CDR3 length is 15 residues. CDR3 DNA: TGCGCCAGCAGCCAAGATGGCGGTCGCACCGGGGAGCTGTTTTTT. It encodes CASSQDGGRTGELFF.

This chain joins TRBV2 and TRBJ2-7; 8 nucleotides line up with TRBD1. This CDR3 region has 14 residues. Trimming removed 6 bases from V and 4 bases from J; junction bases left unmatched: 8. Germline assignment: CDR1 SNHLY and CDR2 FYNNEI. CDR3 region: CASRATGVGYEQYF. DNA for the CDR3: TGTGCCAGCAGGGCGACAGGGGTAGGTTACGAGCAGTACTTC.

The rearrangement links TRBV15 to TRBJ1-4, with 12 bases identical to TRBD1. CDR3 length equals 17 residues. CDR1 is LNHNV, CDR2 YYDKDF, per germline (reference sequence). V lost 5 bases to trimming and J lost 8 bases; unmatched junction nucleotides: 12. The CDR3 coding sequence is TGTGCCACCAGCCCCGGGACAGGGGGCTCAGGAGGAGAAAAACTGTTTTTT. Its protein product is CATSPGTGGSGGEKLFF.

The V and J genes are TRBV3-1 (or the pseudogene TRBV3-2) and TRBJ1-1; D remains ambiguous. The CDR3 length is 18 residues. Trimming left V 0 bases short and J 0 bases short, with 17 bases between. Germline values: CDR1 LGHDT, CDR2 YNNKEL (reference sequence). The CDR3 region is CASSQDYLDSRLNTEAFF. In DNA, the CDR3 is TGTGCCAGCAGCCAAGATTACCTCGATAGCCGTTTGAACACTGAAGCTTTCTTT.

This clone appeared once. The genes are TRBV7-6 and TRBJ2-7, with D perhaps TRBD2 (8 bases). V was cut by 4 bases and J by 3 bases, with 13 bases left in between. The CDR3 has 14 residues. Germline V gives CDR1 SGHVS, CDR2 FNYEAQ. As DNA, the CDR3 is TGTGCCAGCAGCTCGGGAGGGACAGACTACGAGCAGTACTTC. This encodes CASSSGGTDYEQYF.

The chain combines TRBV10-1 with TRBJ1-4; a weak D match, TRBD1 (6 bases). V lost 7 bases and J lost 7, with 16 bases in between. The V gene's germline CDR1 is WNHNN and CDR2 SYGVQD (reference sequence). This CDR3 comprises 14 residues. The CDR3 nucleotides are TGCGCCAGCATGGAAAAACCGGACAGTGAAAAACTGTTTTTT. Translating gives CASMEKPDSEKLFF.

This clone was picked up one time. This sequence joins TRBV5-4 and TRBJ1-4, with D perhaps TRBD1 (6 bases). This CDR3 spans 15 amino acids. V lost 2 bases and J lost 4, with 12 bases in between. The V gene's germline CDR1 is SGHNT and CDR2 YYREEE (reference sequence). The CDR3 DNA reads TGTGCCAGCAGCTTCCTGGGGGCCGGTAATGAAAAACTGTTTTTT. Translated, it gives CASSFLGAGNEKLFF. The whole variable domain, filled in from reference TRBV5-4 and TRBJ1-4, reads ETGVTQSPTHLIKTRGQQVTLRCSSQSGHNTVSWYQQALGQGPQFIFQYYREEENGRGNFPPRFSGLQFPNYSSELNVNALELDDSALYLCASSFLGAGNEKLFFGSGTQLSVL.

The V gene is TRBV2, the J gene TRBJ1-4, with D tentatively TRBD1 (5 bases). This CDR3 region has 13 residues. CDR1 and CDR2 (germline): SNHLY, FYNNEI. V was shortened by 10 bases and J by 8 bases, with 17 bases between the two germline ends. CDR3 in amino acids: CATQGREREKLFF. As DNA, the CDR3 is TGTGCCACTCAGGGCAGGGAACGGGAAAAACTGTTTTTT.

This chain joins TRBV7-9 and TRBJ2-3; TRBD2 agrees at 9 bases. Germline CDR1 reads SEHNR; CDR2 reads FQNEAQ (reference sequence). Trimming took 1 base from V and 6 from J; bases not matched to a gene: 2. The CDR3 loop spans 14 amino acids. DNA of the CDR3: TGTGCCAGCAGCTTAGTAGCGGGGGAGGATACGCAGTATTTT. This encodes CASSLVAGEDTQYF.

The chain couples TRBV2 to TRBJ2-5; 7 bases map to TRBD1. In germline, CDR1 is SNHLY, CDR2 FYNNEI. Trimming removed 3 bases from V and 2 bases from J; junction bases left unmatched: 9. This CDR3 region has 16 residues. CDR3 bases: TGTGCCAGCAGTGATCGGGCAGGGGGTGTACAAGAGACCCAGTACTTC. Its protein product is CASSDRAGGVQETQYF.

The V call is TRBV29-1, the J call TRBJ2-7; TRBD1 is a possible D gene (6 bases). The germline V gene has CDR1 SQVTM and CDR2 ANQGSEA. V lost 7 bases to trimming and J lost 3 bases, with 13 bases between them. The CDR3 sequence is 12 residues long. The CDR3 region has the DNA TGCAGCGCCACGGACAGTAACTACGAGCAGTACTTC. It encodes CSATDSNYEQYF.

This clone has a single count. The CDR3 here is CASSFGQGALGYEQYF. CDR3 nucleotides: TGTGCCAGCAGCTTCGGACAGGGGGCGCTTGGCTACGAGCAGTACTTC. This chain connects TRBV11-2 to TRBJ2-7, with 11 bases that match TRBD1. The CDR3 extends over 16 amino acids. J gave up 3 bases and V 3 bases, and 7 bases lay outside the gene matches. The germline CDR1 and CDR2 sequences are SGHAT and FQNNGV.

This chain links TRBV9 with TRBJ2-2; no firm D call. V dropped 2 bases and J dropped 0 bases, with 5 bases sitting between them. This CDR3 comprises 14 residues. Germline lookup yields CDR1 SGDLS and CDR2 YYNGEE. CDR3 coding DNA: TGTGCCAGCAGCGTCGGTCCGAACACCGGGGAGCTGTTTTTT. The encoded protein is CASSVGPNTGELFF.

This rearrangement joins TRBV7-8 to TRBJ2-3, with D perhaps matching TRBD2 (5 bases). Per germline, CDR1 SGHVS and CDR2 FQNEAQ. The CDR3 is made up of 16 amino acids. V lost 1 base and J 0 bases, leaving 11 bases between the germline ends. CDR3 bases: TGTGCCAGCAGCTTAGTAGGAGGATCTAGCACAGATACGCAGTATTTT. This sequence encodes CASSLVGGSSTDTQYF.

This rearrangement joins TRBV24-1 to TRBJ2-1; 8 nucleotides line up with TRBD1. Looked up from germline, CDR1 is KGHDR and CDR2 is SFDVKD. V trimming: 5 bases; J trimming: 8 bases; junction bases outside the gene matches: 10. The CDR3 length is 15 residues. In DNA form, the CDR3 reads TGTGCCACCAGTGTTTACGGACAGGGAAATTATGAGCAGTTCTTC. It yields the protein CATSVYGQGNYEQFF.

This chain connects TRBV13 to TRBJ1-5, with D maybe TRBD1 (5 bases). The V and J ends lost 5 bases and 2 bases respectively, with 10 bases between them. The CDR3 spans 14 residues. Germline CDR1 PRHDT, CDR2 FYEKMQ (reference sequence). CDR3 in DNA: TGTGCCAGCAGCCAAGGCAGGGGCAATCAGCCCCAGCATTTT. Translated: CASSQGRGNQPQHF.

The gene calls are TRBV7-3 and TRBJ2-3; 11 bases match TRBD2. Germline CDR1 and CDR2: SGHTA and FQGTGA. This CDR3 region has 13 residues. The junction had 1 base not matched to a gene; V was cut back by 2 bases and J by 9 bases. The CDR3 reads CASSLASGGTQYF. CDR3 sequence (DNA): TGTGCCAGCAGCTTAGCTAGCGGGGGGACGCAGTATTTT.

A single count supports this clone. The chain is built from TRBV6-6 and TRBJ1-5; 7 nucleotides line up with TRBD1. J was trimmed by 0 bases and V by 5 bases; bases with no gene match: 7. Germline V gene sequence: CDR1 MNHNY, CDR2 SVGAGI (reference sequence). This CDR3 contains 16 residues. This chain's CDR3 is CASSRKTGLSNQPQHF. DNA of the CDR3: TGTGCCAGCAGTCGAAAGACAGGGCTTAGCAATCAGCCCCAGCATTTT.

The sample holds a few counts of this clone. The genes are TRBV9 and TRBJ2-7; D ambiguous. V dropped 3 bases and J dropped 4 bases, with 11 bases sitting between them. CDR1 is SGDLS, CDR2 YYNGEE, per germline. The CDR3 runs 13 residues. The CDR3 bases are TGTGCCAGCAGCGCCAACAGCCATTACGAGCAGTACTTC. Translating it yields CASSANSHYEQYF.

The chain is built from TRBV30 and TRBJ1-5, with D unresolved. Between the trimmed V and J ends, which lost 0 bases and 1 base, there was a span of 4 bases. Germline CDR1 GTSNPN, CDR2 SVGIG (reference sequence). The CDR3 totals 13 residues. CDR3 sequence (DNA): TGTGCCTGGAGTGTACAGAGCAATCAGCCCCAGCATTTT. It yields the protein CAWSVQSNQPQHF.

This clone appeared a single time. This chain links TRBV7-2 with TRBJ2-7, with a weak D call TRBD2 (5 bases). V was shortened by 3 bases and J by 0 bases, with 15 bases between the two germline ends. CDR3 length: 16 amino acids. Germline lookup yields CDR1 SGHTA and CDR2 FQGNSA. The CDR3 nucleotides read TGTGCCAGCAGCTTCCGGTCGGGGTCTAGCTCCTACGAGCAGTACTTC. Translated, it gives CASSFRSGSSSYEQYF.

This clone was found once. This chain uses TRBV5-6 with TRBJ1-3; D is uncertain. CDR1 and CDR2 from the germline V gene are SGHDT and YYEEEE. This CDR3 is 12 amino acids long. Trimming took off 3 bases at V and 2 bases at J, with 3 bases between the two ends. CDR3 region: CASSSPGNTIYF. The DNA for the CDR3 is TGTGCCAGCAGCTCTCCTGGAAACACCATATATTTT.

DNA of the CDR3: TGTGCCAGCAGCCCGGGGGTGGGCGAGCAGTACTTC. It is translated as CASSPGVGEQYF. The gene calls are TRBV3-1 (or the pseudogene TRBV3-2) and TRBJ2-7; perhaps TRBD2 as D (6 bases). Between the trimmed V and J ends, which lost 4 bases and 6 bases, there was a span of 10 bases. The CDR3 length is 12 residues. Germline V CDR1 and CDR2: LGHDT, YNNKEL (reference sequence).

As concerns this clone: The junction does not match germline at one end; this may be a read error. The rearrangement links TRBV7-9 to TRBJ2-3, with 7 bases identical to TRBD1. This CDR3 region has 15 residues. Germline V lookup: CDR1 SEHNR, CDR2 FQNEAQ (reference sequence). The CDR3 DNA is TGTGCCAGCAGCTTAGTCCTAGGTGAGGGACAGCCATTCCTTTTT. Encoded protein: CASSLVLGEGQPFLF.

The chain recombines TRBV2 with TRBJ2-1, with D perhaps TRBD2 (5 bases). CDR3 length: 14 residues. Trimming took 4 bases from V and 2 from J, leaving 9 bases between them. CDR1 and CDR2 (germline): SNHLY, FYNNEI. The CDR3 region is CASSVQLAYNEQFF. CDR3 DNA: TGTGCCAGCAGTGTCCAACTAGCCTACAATGAGCAGTTCTTC.